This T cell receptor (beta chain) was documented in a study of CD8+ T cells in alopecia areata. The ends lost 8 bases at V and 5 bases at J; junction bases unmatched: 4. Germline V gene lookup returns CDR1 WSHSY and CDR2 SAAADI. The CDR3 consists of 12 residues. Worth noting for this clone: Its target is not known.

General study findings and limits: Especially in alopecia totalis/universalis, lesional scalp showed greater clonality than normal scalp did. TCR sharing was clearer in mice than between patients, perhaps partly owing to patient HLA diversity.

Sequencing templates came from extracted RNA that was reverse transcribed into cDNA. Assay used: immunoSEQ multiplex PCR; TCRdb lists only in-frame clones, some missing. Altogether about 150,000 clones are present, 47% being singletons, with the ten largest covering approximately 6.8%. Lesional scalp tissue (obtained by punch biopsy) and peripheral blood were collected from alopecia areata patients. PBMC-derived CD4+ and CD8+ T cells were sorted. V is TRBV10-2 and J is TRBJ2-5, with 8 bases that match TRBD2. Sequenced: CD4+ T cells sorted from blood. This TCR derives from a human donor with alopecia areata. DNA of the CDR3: TGCGCCAGCCGGACTAGCTGGGAGACCCAGTACTTC. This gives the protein CASRTSWETQYF.